Below, 19 T cell receptor beta chains from the same sample are listed, as sequenced in a study of cytomegalovirus exposure and HLA in healthy donors. Vbeta (60) and Jbeta (13) primers were used in the PCR. Generated by immunoSEQ multiplex PCR, the TCRdb table keeps only in-frame clones and is missing some. The repertoire holds about 110,000 clones, with about 80% as singletons. Source material: PBMCs. The source of these receptors is a female donor in good health and CMV-seropositive.

The gene calls are TRBV9 and TRBJ2-7; D is unclear. Germline V gene data show CDR1 as SGDLS and CDR2 as YYNGEE. With 4 bases removed from V and 2 bases from J, the gap between germline ends came to 13 bases. This CDR3 spans 14 amino acids. CDR3 sequence reads: CASSPISSTYEQYF. In nucleotides, the CDR3 is TGTGCCAGCAGCCCTATTAGCTCTACCTACGAGCAGTACTTC. Together with reference TRBV9 and TRBJ2-7, the CDR3 gives the full variable domain: DSGVTQTPKHLITATGQRVTLRCSPRSGDLSVYWYQQSLDQGLQFLIQYYNGEERAKGNILERFSAQQFPDLHSELNLSSLELGDSALYFCASSPISSTYEQYFGPGTRLTVT.

This rearrangement joins TRBV5-1 to TRBJ2-1; tentatively, D is TRBD2 (5 bases). Trimming shortened V by 4 bases and J by 0 bases, and 11 bases separated the two germline ends. The CDR3 is 15 amino acids. Per germline, CDR1 SGHRS and CDR2 YFSETQ. The CDR3, as DNA: TGCGCCAGCAGCACCTACACTAGCTCCTACAATGAGCAGTTCTTC. Amino acid sequence: CASSTYTSSYNEQFF. The full variable domain, completed using reference TRBV5-1 and TRBJ2-1, is KAGVTQTPRYLIKTRGQQVTLSCSPISGHRSVSWYQQTPGQGLQFLFEYFSETQRNKGNFPGRFSGRQFSNSRSEMNVSTLELGDSALYLCASSTYTSSYNEQFFGPGTRLTVL.

This chain connects TRBV5-5 to TRBJ2-3; D is possibly TRBD2 (5 bases). Trimming removed 3 bases at V and 2 bases at J, with 13 bases between. The CDR3 spans 15 residues. CDR1 SGHKS and CDR2 YYEKEE come from the germline V gene (reference sequence). CDR3 in amino acids: CASSSDFTATDTQYF. In DNA form, the CDR3 reads TGTGCCAGCAGCTCGGACTTTACCGCCACAGATACGCAGTATTTT.

As concerns this clone: Germline and junction disagree at one end, which may indicate a read error. V is TRBV7-7 and J is TRBJ2-5, with D possibly being TRBD1 (6 bases). Germline V gene data show CDR1 as SSHAT and CDR2 as FNYEAQ (reference sequence). CDR3 length equals 15 residues. The CDR3 nucleotides read TGTGCTAGCAGCTCCGGACAGCGAGTGACGGAGACCCAGTACTTC. Amino acids: CASSSGQRVTETQYF.

This clone came up once. This sequence joins TRBV4-1 and TRBJ1-5; TRBD1 agrees at 11 bases. Germline V CDR1 and CDR2: MGHRA, YSYEKL. V shed 4 bases and J 4 bases; nucleotides not matched to a gene: 6. CDR3 length: 16 amino acids. For the CDR3, the DNA is TGCGCCAGCAGCCTGGACAGGGGGCGGGGGAATCAGCCCCAGCATTTT. Amino acid sequence: CASSLDRGRGNQPQHF.

J is TRBJ2-7 and V is TRBV21-1; TRBD2 is the table's D call, not checked against the DNA. TRBV21-1 is termed a pseudogene. This CDR3 is 14 amino acids long. The DNA for the CDR3 is TGTGCCAGCAGCAAATCCGGGGGGAACTACGAGCAGTACTTC. This gives the protein CASSKSGGNYEQYF.

The chain couples TRBV9 to TRBJ1-2; 8 bases agree with TRBD1. Unmatched junction bases numbered 11, after V lost 1 base and J lost 6 bases. Germline V CDR1 and CDR2: SGDLS, YYNGEE. The CDR3 consists of 16 residues. In DNA, the CDR3 is TGTGCCAGCAGCGTAACGTCTGACAGGGGTCAAGATGGCTACACCTTC. It yields the protein CASSVTSDRGQDGYTF.

The chain employs TRBV6-1 and TRBJ2-5; 9 nucleotides agree with TRBD1. In germline, CDR1 is MNHNS, CDR2 SASEGT. The CDR3 contains 15 residues. The J segment lost 5 bases and the V segment lost 5 bases, leaving 9 bases of the junction unmatched. The CDR3 coding sequence is TGTGCCAGCAGTAAAAACAGGGGGCGCGGGGAGACCCAGTACTTC. This encodes CASSKNRGRGETQYF.

DNA for the CDR3: TGCGCCAGCAGCTTTATTGGACATAGCTCCTACGAGCAGTACTTC. This sequence encodes CASSFIGHSSYEQYF. V usage is TRBV5-1 and J usage is TRBJ2-7, with D possibly matching TRBD1 (5 bases). The CDR3 consists of 15 residues. CDR1 and CDR2 from the germline V gene are SGHRS and YFSETQ. V lost 2 bases, J lost 0 bases, and 12 bases lay in between.

This chain connects TRBV6-5 to TRBJ1-1; D perhaps matches TRBD1 (6 bases). This CDR3 region has 14 residues. The germline V and J ends were trimmed by 7 bases and 2 bases, with 14 bases remaining between them. Germline V gives CDR1 MNHEY, CDR2 SVGAGI. The CDR3 spells CASTGGGYNTEAFF. The CDR3 DNA sequence: TGTGCCAGCACGGGGGGCGGGTATAACACTGAAGCTTTCTTT.

There are a few counts of this clone. The chain joins TRBV5-5 to TRBJ2-3; D is ambiguous. Germline-derived CDR1 and CDR2 are SGHKS and YYEKEE (reference sequence). The CDR3 is made up of 15 amino acids. V was shortened by 0 bases and J by 7 bases, with 15 bases between the two germline ends. The CDR3 is CASSLELAGFYTQYF. Written as DNA, the CDR3 is TGTGCCAGCAGCTTGGAGTTGGCAGGTTTTTATACGCAGTATTTT.

The rearrangement uses TRBV9 and TRBJ1-1; D might be TRBD1 (5 bases). Germline values: CDR1 SGDLS, CDR2 YYNGEE. Trimming shortened V by 1 base and J by 3 bases, and 13 bases separated the two germline ends. CDR3 length: 15 amino acids. CDR3 sequence (DNA): TGTGCCAGCAGCGTATCGGGGGTGGTGGACACTGAAGCTTTCTTT. It is translated as CASSVSGVVDTEAFF.

The chain couples TRBV6-1 to TRBJ1-6; possible D gene TRBD1, 5 bases. This CDR3 region has 16 residues. The germline V gene has CDR1 MNHNS and CDR2 SASEGT. V shed 3 bases and J shed 12 bases, with 21 bases lying between them. The CDR3 protein is CASSEGSKGQGVPLHF. The CDR3 DNA follows: TGTGCCAGCAGTGAGGGGTCCAAGGGGCAGGGCGTACCCCTCCACTTT.

This clone was seen a single time. The CDR3 DNA follows: TGTGCCAGCAGTTTATACCCCAGAGGCGGGAGCCGCACAGATACGCAGTATTTT. Translated, it gives CASSLYPRGGSRTDTQYF. This sequence joins TRBV28 and TRBJ2-3, with TRBD2 matching 7 bases. The junction had 11 bases not matched to a gene; V was cut back by 1 base and J by 1 base. Looked up from germline, CDR1 is MDHEN and CDR2 is SYDVKM. The length of the CDR3 is 18 residues.

The CDR3 nucleotides read TGTGCCAGCACTAATAGAGGGGGTGGGACCTACGAGCAGTACTTC. This gives the protein CASTNRGGGTYEQYF. The chain is built from TRBV28 and TRBJ2-7, with D possibly matching TRBD1 (6 bases). There are 15 residues in the CDR3. Germline V gene sequence: CDR1 MDHEN, CDR2 SYDVKM. V shed 7 bases and J shed 2 bases, with 18 bases lying between them.

This chain links TRBV6-1 with TRBJ1-5; D is uncertain. V dropped 11 bases and J dropped 3 bases, with 14 bases sitting between them. CDR3 length: 13 amino acids. Germline V gives CDR1 MNHNS, CDR2 SASEGT. The DNA of the CDR3 is TGTGCCGTAGTCTCACCTCTCAATCAGCCCCAGCATTTT. Translated: CAVVSPLNQPQHF.

The chain links TRBV13 to TRBJ2-1; the match to TRBD2 covers 8 bases. This CDR3 region has 16 residues. V lost 5 bases to trimming and J lost 7 bases; unmatched junction nucleotides: 13. The V gene's germline CDR1 is PRHDT and CDR2 FYEKMQ (reference sequence). CDR3 bases: TGTGCCAGCAGCCCGTTAGCGGGAATCGGCTCTAATGAGCAGTTCTTC. This translates into CASSPLAGIGSNEQFF.

This rearrangement joins TRBV29-1 to TRBJ2-1, with TRBD1 matching 8 bases. The ends lost 6 bases at V and 0 bases at J; junction bases unmatched: 4. Germline V gene sequence: CDR1 SQVTM, CDR2 ANQGSEA. The CDR3 runs 14 residues. CDR3 bases: TGCAGCGTAAGGGACAGGAGCTCCTACAATGAGCAGTTCTTC. As protein: CSVRDRSSYNEQFF.

The chain is built from TRBV19 and TRBJ1-5; 8 bases line up with TRBD1. This CDR3 region has 14 residues. Germline V gene data show CDR1 as LNHDA and CDR2 as SQIVND (reference sequence). The J segment lost 4 bases and the V segment lost 2 bases, leaving 1 base of the junction unmatched. The DNA of the CDR3 is TGTGCCAGTAGTATACAGGGGGCGAATCAGCCCCAGCATTTT. As protein: CASSIQGANQPQHF.